This section outlines one T cell receptor (beta chain) sequence together with its context. Antigen: not known. The sample belongs to a study of beta chain features in type 1 diabetes. Study-level points and caveats: Here, the possible influence of HLA type (on TCRB rearrangement) remained unresolved. The cDNA sequencing approach could over-represent high-TCR-expressing cells. Patients with Type 1 diabetes showed moderately but significantly shorter TCRB CDR3s in all four CD4+ subsets.

Expressed TCRB transcripts were sequenced because the isolated RNA had all been reverse transcribed beforehand. Generated by immunoSEQ multiplex PCR, the TCRdb table keeps only in-frame clones and is missing some. The table lists around 100,000 clones, about 26% of them singletons, with 0.5% to 0.6% in the top ten. Via the markers CD45RO/CCR7/CD25/CD127/CD95/CD27, stem cell-like memory, regulatory, central memory and naive CD4+ cells were sorted. The V end was cut by 2 bases, the J end by 3 bases, with 7 bases between. The CDR3 consists of 13 residues. CDR1 and CDR2 from the germline V gene are MDHEN and SYDVKM.

J is TRBJ1-2 and V is TRBV28; D may be TRBD1 (6 bases). Sequenced: central memory CD4+ T cells from blood. This receptor was taken from a woman aged 18-29 years with type 1 diabetes. The CDR3 DNA reads as TGTGCCAGCAGTTTAAGGACAGACTATGGCTACACCTTC. This translates into CASSLRTDYGYTF.